What follows are 11 T cell receptor beta chains derived from one specimen sequenced in a study of metastatic and nonmetastatic thyroid tumors. Ahead of thyroid surgery, no patient had received treatment of any kind. TCRdb reprocessed the PCR reads via MiXCR. The repertoire includes 15,000 to 20,000 clones, about 25% of them detected once, and less than 9% sits in the top ten. Sequencing input: adjacent normal tissue. These receptors were collected from a female donor with papillary thyroid cancer or a benign thyroid nodule (not recorded which). Some clones in this sample may be carry-over from other donors' samples.

Concerning this clone itself: Germline is not matched at one junction end, which may reflect a read error. The V gene is TRBV20-1, the J gene TRBJ2-7; the match to TRBD2 covers 7 bases. There are 18 residues in the CDR3. The germline CDR1 and CDR2 sequences are DFQATT and SNEGSKA (reference sequence). The CDR3 DNA reads TGCGGTGCTAGTGGGACCTGGACTAGACGACTGACTGGCGACGAGCAGTACTTC. Encoded protein: CGASGTWTRRLTGDEQYF.

This clone was detected many times. This chain joins TRBV20-1 and TRBJ2-3; D gene uncertain. The ends were cut back, 3 bases at V and 0 bases at J, with 13 bases in the middle. The CDR3 loop spans 15 amino acids. Germline-derived CDR1 and CDR2 are DFQATT and SNEGSKA (reference sequence). CDR3 amino acids: CSARNSHASTDTQYF. Here the CDR3 DNA reads TGCAGTGCTAGGAATAGCCACGCTAGCACAGATACGCAGTATTTT.

The rearrangement joins TRBV27 to TRBJ1-1; D is ambiguous. The germline V and J ends were trimmed by 7 bases and 1 base, with 10 bases remaining between them. CDR3 length: 13 amino acids. Germline CDR1 and CDR2: MNHEY and SMNVEV (reference sequence). The CDR3 loop reads CASISPANTEAFF. CDR3 bases: TGTGCCAGCATTTCCCCCGCGAACACTGAAGCTTTCTTT.

CDR3 sequence: CHDGTYRVGEKLFF. DNA of the CDR3: TGTCACGACGGTACATACAGGGTCGGCGAAAAACTGTTTTTT. This chain connects TRBV6-1 to TRBJ1-4, with D maybe TRBD1 (6 bases). The CDR3 has 14 residues. The V gene's germline CDR1 is MNHNS and CDR2 SASEGT.

By share of the sample, this clone is medium-sized. A junction end diverges from the germline sequence, so it may reflect a read error. V is TRBV6-2 or TRBV6-3 and J is TRBJ1-2; a weak D match, TRBD1 (5 bases). CDR1 MNHEY and CDR2 SVGEGT come from the germline V gene. This CDR3 spans 14 amino acids. The CDR3 loop reads CVSYKGTVRHGYTF. The CDR3 bases are TGTGTCAGCTACAAGGGGACCGTACGGCATGGCTACACCTTC.

The V gene is TRBV28, the J gene TRBJ1-3; tentatively, D is TRBD1 (5 bases). The V gene lost 5 bases and the J gene lost 0 bases, with 11 bases spanning the gap. Germline CDR1 and CDR2: MDHEN and SYDVKM. The CDR3 length is 15 residues. This chain's CDR3 is CASSIGGVSGNTIYF. Here the CDR3 DNA reads TGTGCCAGCAGTATCGGAGGGGTCTCTGGAAACACCATATATTTT.

CDR3 nucleotides: TGCAGTGCCGCCCCTGGCGGGAGAGTCTGGGAACAGTACTTC. Protein: CSAAPGGRVWEQYF. This chain joins TRBV20-1 and TRBJ2-7, with 7 bases identical to TRBD2. V shed 6 bases and J 10 bases; nucleotides not matched to a gene: 18. Germline V gene data show CDR1 as DFQATT and CDR2 as SNEGSKA (reference sequence). This CDR3 is built from 14 residues.

As concerns this clone: A junction boundary mismatches the germline segment, possibly from a read error. The V gene is TRBV10-3, the J gene TRBJ1-1; possibly TRBD1 for D (6 bases). Germline V gives CDR1 ENHRY, CDR2 SYGVKD. This CDR3 contains 12 residues. The CDR3 region has the DNA TGTGCCGCAGGCGCGGGGGACACTGAAGCTCTCTTT. Amino acid sequence: CAAGAGDTEALF.

This clone was observed many times. The chain joins TRBV5-4 to TRBJ2-7, with 9 bases fitting TRBD1. The CDR3 is 14 residues long. J gave up 0 bases and V 4 bases, and 2 bases lay outside the gene matches. Per the germline V gene, CDR1 is SGHNT and CDR2 is YYREEE (reference sequence). The CDR3: CASSGTGSSYEQYF. CDR3 DNA: TGTGCCAGCAGCGGGACAGGGTCCTCCTACGAGCAGTACTTC.

This clone has just a few counts. The J gene is TRBJ1-5, the V gene TRBV19; TRBD1 might be the D (5 bases). This CDR3 has 15 amino acids. With 3 bases removed from V and 8 bases from J, the gap between germline ends came to 17 bases. Germline assignment: CDR1 LNHDA and CDR2 SQIVND (reference sequence). The DNA of the CDR3 is TGTGCCAGTAGTATTGGGCAGGGTGGAAATAAGCCCCAGCATTTT. Amino acids: CASSIGQGGNKPQHF.

Relative to its sample, this clone is medium-sized (0.01 to 0.1%). The rearrangement joins TRBV25-1 to TRBJ1-2; D is unclear. V shed 4 bases and J shed 5 bases, with 17 bases lying between them. The CDR3 has 15 amino acids. The germline V gene has CDR1 MGHDK and CDR2 SYGVNS. Written as DNA, the CDR3 is TGTGCCAGCAGTGGCCAAGGGTCGGGGAATTATGGCTACACCTTC. Amino acid sequence: CASSGQGSGNYGYTF.